These T cell receptor beta chains were read from a single sample in a study of spatial heterogeneity in lung cancer. TCRdb reprocessed the 5' RACE reads via MiXCR and lists one record per CDR3 protein. The sample has under 30,000 distinct CDR3 sequences; less than 3.5% are singletons. The input for sequencing was PBMCs, taken at surgery. The source is a female donor with early-stage non-small cell lung cancer. The CDR3 runs from the conserved cysteine through the conserved F or W. A D gene is named only where the DNA matches it firmly. The size of a clone is reported for some rows only, either as once, few or many, or as a class for expanded clones.

many,-,15,TRBV6-1,TRBJ2-2,TGTGCCAGCAGTGAAGAACCATGGGGCACCGGGGAGCTGTTTTTT,CASSEEPWGTGELFF
many,-,13,TRBV3-1,TRBJ2-2,TGTGCCAGCAGCACTAACGACGGTGTGGAGCTGTTTTTT,CASSTNDGVELFF
many,-,18,TRBV6-5,TRBJ1-1,TGTGCCAGCAGTTACTCAAGCGGGGGGTACTTTATGAACACTGAAGCTTTCTTT,CASSYSSGGYFMNTEAFF
many,-,14,TRBV20-1,TRBJ2-1,TGCAGTGCTCCCAGACCCAGGGATTACAATGAGCAGTTCTTC,CSAPRPRDYNEQFF
many,TRBD1,15,TRBV19,TRBJ2-3,TGTGCCACGAAGGGACCCGGGACAGGCACAGATACGCAGTATTTT,CATKGPGTGTDTQYF
many,-,19,TRBV6-1,TRBJ2-3,TGTGCCAGCAGTGAAGCCTCCTTGGGAGATTGGGTGATCACAGATACGCAGTATTTT,CASSEASLGDWVITDTQYF
many,-,14,TRBV27,TRBJ2-7,TGTGCCAGCAGTTACCGCGGGGTTATCTACGAGCAGTACTTC,CASSYRGVIYEQYF
many,TRBD2,18,TRBV5-1,TRBJ2-6,TGCGCCAGCAGCTTGGGGCCGGGACTACTCGTAGGGGCCAACGTCCTGACTTTC,CASSLGPGLLVGANVLTF
many,TRBD1,17,TRBV5-1,TRBJ2-5,TGCGCCAGCAGCTTCGACAGGGGACCATTACAAGGAGAGACCCAGTACTTC,CASSFDRGPLQGETQYF
many,-,12,TRBV2,TRBJ2-3,TGTGCCAGCAGTATGCACACAGATACGCAGTATTTT,CASSMHTDTQYF
many,TRBD1,13,TRBV2,TRBJ2-1,TGTGCCAGCAGGGAGACAGGGATTGATGAGCAGTTCTTC,CASRETGIDEQFF
-,-,15,TRBV19,TRBJ1-3,TGTGCCAGTAGTATAGGTCGGAGGAGCAGCAACACCATATATTTT,CASSIGRRSSNTIYF
many,-,12,TRBV30,TRBJ2-7,TGTGCCTGGAGTGGGATCGGGGGCGAGCAGTACTTC,CAWSGIGGEQYF
many,-,13,TRBV10-3,TRBJ1-4,TGTGCCATCAGCAGGGAAACTAATGAAAAACTGTTTTTT,CAISRETNEKLFF
many,TRBD1,13,TRBV6-5,TRBJ1-2,TGTGCCAGCAACGCAGGGGGCAACTATGGCTACACCTTC,CASNAGGNYGYTF
many,-,13,TRBV27,TRBJ2-7,TGTGCCAGCCAATTTATCGGGACCTACGAGCAGTACTTC,CASQFIGTYEQYF
many,-,14,TRBV28,TRBJ2-3,TGTGCCAGCAGCCTGTCTGGGGGCCCAGATACGCAGTATTTT,CASSLSGGPDTQYF
many,-,16,TRBV4-1,TRBJ2-1,TGCGCCAGCAGCCAAGCCTCGGGTTCCTCCTACAATGAGCAGTTCTTC,CASSQASGSSYNEQFF
many,-,13,TRBV27,TRBJ2-5,TGTGCCAGCAGTTTATCGGGGGAGGAGACCCAGTACTTC,CASSLSGEETQYF
many,-,13,TRBV9,TRBJ2-3,TGTGCCAGCAGCGCCGACTCTTGGGATACGCAGTATTTT,CASSADSWDTQYF
many,-,12,TRBV27,TRBJ2-7,TGTGCCAGCAGGGGCCCGGACTACGAGCAGTACTTC,CASRGPDYEQYF
many,-,13,TRBV27,TRBJ2-3,TGTGCCAGCAATGGCGGGAGCACAGATACGCAGTATTTT,CASNGGSTDTQYF
once,-,14,TRBV28,TRBJ2-5,TGTGCCAGCGGAGGGAACGACGGGCAAGAGACCCAGTACTTC,CASGGNDGQETQYF
many,-,14,TRBV9,TRBJ2-1,TGTGCCAGCAGCGAGGGGGGGCTGGCTGATGAGCAGTTCTTC,CASSEGGLADEQFF
many,TRBD1,17,TRBV6-1,TRBJ1-6,TGTGCCAGCAGTGGAACCGGGACAGGAGTCCATAATTCACCCCTCCACTTT,CASSGTGTGVHNSPLHF
many,-,13,TRBV7-9,TRBJ1-2,TGTGCCAGCAGCTCTGGGACACCAGTAGGACACACCTTC,CASSSGTPVGHTF
many,TRBD2,19,TRBV5-6,TRBJ2-7,TGTGCCAGCAGCTTGACGTCGGGACTCTGGGTAGCGGGCGCCTACGAGCAGTACTTC,CASSLTSGLWVAGAYEQYF
many,TRBD1,14,TRBV12-3/TRBV12-4,TRBJ2-7,TGTGCCAGCAGTCTCGGACAGGTCGGTGGCGAGCAGTACTTC,CASSLGQVGGEQYF
many,TRBD2,15,TRBV6-2/TRBV6-3,TRBJ2-7,TGTGCCAGCATTGAACCGGGACTAGCTTTCCACGAGCAGTACTTC,CASIEPGLAFHEQYF
-,-,12,TRBV10-2,TRBJ2-7,TGCGCCACCTCCCTAGGGTCCTACGAGCAGTACTTC,CATSLGSYEQYF
many,-,13,TRBV2,TRBJ1-1,TGTGCCAGCAGTGAAGGTGCGAACACTGAAGCTTTCTTT,CASSEGANTEAFF